A selection of T cell receptor beta chains follows, all from one sample in a study of cytomegalovirus exposure and HLA in healthy donors. Using immunoSEQ multiplex PCR, the repertoire was profiled, and TCRdb retains in-frame clones only, with some absent. The data hold 100,000 to 150,000 clones, with roughly four fifths observed a single time. The sequencing sample was made of PBMCs. Every receptor here comes from a man between 18 and 29 years old in good health and CMV-seronegative. Both conserved end residues are part of each CDR3. D genes are given only for firm matches.

CASSGQGDTEAFF	TGTGCCAGCAGCGGACAGGGGGACACTGAAGCTTTCTTT	TRBV27	TRBD1	TRBJ1-1
CASSLRLDPNEQFF	TGTGCCAGCAGCCTACGACTAGATCCCAATGAGCAGTTCTTC	TRBV11-3	NA	TRBJ2-1
CASSLATGRNTEAFF	TGTGCCAGCAGCTTAGCCACAGGGCGAAACACTGAAGCTTTCTTT	TRBV7-8	NA	TRBJ1-1
CASSLLGEVSHEQYF	TGCGCCAGCAGCCTCCTCGGGGAGGTATCCCACGAGCAGTACTTC	TRBV4-1	NA	TRBJ2-7
CASRRQTYEQYF	TGTGCCAGCAGGAGACAAACGTACGAGCAGTACTTC	TRBV2	NA	TRBJ2-7
CASSESIDQGAGQPQHF	TGCGCCAGCAGTGAGTCGATAGACCAGGGGGCTGGTCAGCCCCAGCATTTT	TRBV10-1	TRBD1	TRBJ1-5
CASSEQGNYGYTF	TGTGCCAGCAGTGAACAGGGGAACTATGGCTACACCTTC	TRBV2	NA	TRBJ1-2
CASSEHRDRYNSPLHF	TGTGCCAGCAGTGAGCATCGGGACAGGTATAATTCACCCCTCCACTTT	TRBV6-4	TRBD1	TRBJ1-6
CASSLSGGGGTDTQYF	TGTGCCAGCAGCCTTAGCGGGGGGGGTGGAACAGATACGCAGTATTTT	TRBV7-2	TRBD2	TRBJ2-3
CASSGGTSGGAREQYF	TGTGCCAGCAGTGGAGGGACTAGCGGGGGGGCCCGGGAGCAGTACTTC	TRBV6-1	TRBD2	TRBJ2-7
CASSPGLAFHEQFF	TGTGCCAGCTCGCCGGGACTAGCCTTCCATGAGCAGTTCTTC	TRBV27	TRBD2	TRBJ2-1
CASTPGYWSEKLFF	TGCGCCAGCACCCCCGGGTATTGGAGTGAAAAACTGTTTTTT	TRBV5-1	NA	TRBJ1-4
CASSSGTAYGYTF	TGTGCCAGCAGCTCCGGGACAGCTTATGGCTACACCTTC	TRBV13	TRBD1	TRBJ1-2
CASSLPGGDTQYF	TGTGCCAGCAGCTTACCCGGGGGAGATACGCAGTATTTT	TRBV7-9	NA	TRBJ2-3
CAWPQTDYGYTF	TGTGCCTGGCCCCAAACAGACTATGGCTACACCTTC	TRBV30	NA	TRBJ1-2
CATSRERGTAETQYF	TGTGCCACCAGCAGAGAGCGGGGGACGGCAGAGACCCAGTACTTC	TRBV15	TRBD2	TRBJ2-5
CASSQVGEWDSPLHF	TGCGCCAGCAGCCAAGTTGGGGAGTGGGATTCACCCCTCCACTTT	TRBV4-3	NA	TRBJ1-6
CASSVTSGGAHEQFF	TGTGCCAGCAGCGTAACTAGCGGGGGGGCCCATGAGCAGTTCTTC	TRBV11-2	TRBD2	TRBJ2-1
CASSSTRDSNTGELFF	TGTGCCAGCAGCTCCACCCGGGACAGCAACACCGGGGAGCTGTTTTTT	TRBV7-9	TRBD1	TRBJ2-2
CASSTYTGSTDTQYF	TGTGCCAGCAGTACTTATACAGGGAGCACAGATACGCAGTATTTT	TRBV27	NA	TRBJ2-3
CASSLDRGRGYTF	TGTGCCAGCAGCCTAGACAGGGGGCGAGGCTACACCTTC	TRBV11-2	TRBD1	TRBJ1-2
CASSLAGTSLEEQFF	TGTGCCAGCAGCTTAGCCGGGACTAGCCTGGAAGAGCAGTTCTTC	TRBV7-8	TRBD2	TRBJ2-1